This T cell receptor beta chain was observed in a study of shared clonotypes between healthy human individuals. At the level of the study: The composition of the donors was a couple of women and a few men aged 18 to 49. Donors had three CD4 naive, three CD4 memory, two CD8 naive and one CD8 memory plate apiece.

Replicate PCRs from sorted subsets contained about 200 ng DNA, which is 29,000 or so T cell genomes. TCRdb's copy holds only in-frame clones and misses some; the assay was immunoSEQ multiplex PCR. The sample holds millions of clones, 90% to 95% seen once. A CD45RA-negative memory subset and a CD45RA+ naive subset were separated from the CD4+ cells. This CDR3 contains 15 residues. Trimming took 0 bases from V and 12 from J; bases not matched to a gene: 11. Germline loops: CDR1 MNHEY, CDR2 SVGAGI. The sequencing input was naive CD4+ T cells sorted from blood. Subset reported: CD45RA+ positively selected. The sequence was collected from a man between 18 and 35 years old in good health. The chain joins TRBV6-5 to TRBJ2-7, with TRBD2 matching over 10 bases. The CDR3 DNA reads as TGTGCCAGCAGTTACTCGAAAGCGGGAGGGTTCCTTTCGTACTTC. Protein: CASSYSKAGGFLSYF.